Shown below are 15 T cell receptor beta chains from a single sample sequenced in a study of blood T cell repertoires in COVID-19. Produced via immunoSEQ multiplex PCR; TCRdb's table is partial and in-frame only. The repertoire consists of under 150,000 clones, with under 80% occurring once and the leading ten covering 4% to 4.5%. The sequenced sample was peripheral blood. The receptor set was obtained from a man aged 60 to 69 with acute or convalescent COVID-19.

The chain combines TRBV19 with TRBJ1-5; 10 positions match TRBD1. Germline V gene data show CDR1 as LNHDA and CDR2 as SQIVND (reference sequence). There are 16 residues in the CDR3. The junction had 12 bases not matched to a gene; V was cut back by 7 bases and J by 6 bases. For the CDR3, the DNA is TGTGCCAGTACTTTTTCACCGGGACAGGGGAGTCAGCCCCAGCATTTT. Its translation: CASTFSPGQGSQPQHF.

This chain uses TRBV4-1 with TRBJ2-3; the match to TRBD2 covers 7 bases. CDR1 and CDR2 (germline): MGHRA, YSYEKL. V shed 4 bases, J shed 2 bases, and the junction held 6 bases outside the gene matches. This CDR3 is built from 15 residues. CDR3 coding DNA: TGCGCCAGCAGCCTGAGAGCGGGATACACAGATACGCAGTATTTT. It is translated as CASSLRAGYTDTQYF.

This clone was seen a single time. The V and J genes are TRBV30 and TRBJ1-5, with D unresolved. The germline gives CDR1 GTSNPN, CDR2 SVGIG (reference sequence). The V end was cut by 0 bases, the J end by 6 bases, with 15 bases between. The CDR3 length is 15 residues. The CDR3 region is CAWSVMGGWGQPQHF. For the CDR3, the DNA is TGTGCCTGGAGTGTGATGGGAGGGTGGGGTCAGCCCCAGCATTTT.

The J gene is TRBJ1-4, the V gene TRBV28; D is undetermined. V lost 3 bases to trimming and J lost 4 bases, with 6 bases between them. The CDR3 loop spans 13 amino acids. CDR1 MDHEN and CDR2 SYDVKM come from the germline V gene. CDR3 DNA: TGTGCCAGCAGTTTCGGCGGTAATGAAAAACTGTTTTTT. Protein product: CASSFGGNEKLFF.

The chain joins TRBV5-1 to TRBJ2-2; D might be TRBD1 (6 bases). Between the trimmed V and J ends, which lost 5 bases and 1 base, there was a span of 12 bases. Germline lookup yields CDR1 SGHRS and CDR2 YFSETQ. The CDR3 contains 15 residues. CDR3 DNA: TGCGCCAGCAGTTTTAAGACAGGGAACACCGGGGAGCTGTTTTTT. Its protein product is CASSFKTGNTGELFF.

V and J are TRBV11-2 and TRBJ2-5; TRBD1 agrees at 9 bases. There are 15 residues in the CDR3. V was clipped by 5 bases and J by 1 base; unmatched bases: 5. Looked up from germline, CDR1 is SGHAT and CDR2 is FQNNGV. DNA of the CDR3: TGTGCCAGCAGCCCGCCGGGACAGGGCCAAGAGACCCAGTACTTC. Protein: CASSPPGQGQETQYF.

The chain links TRBV3-1 (or the pseudogene TRBV3-2) to TRBJ2-7, with 7 bases lining up with TRBD1. This CDR3 spans 14 amino acids. Germline loops: CDR1 LGHDT, CDR2 YNNKEL (reference sequence). J gave up 0 bases and V 8 bases, and 7 bases lay outside the gene matches. CDR3 sequence (DNA): TGTGCCAGCGCTCAGGACAGGAGCTCCTACGAGCAGTACTTC. Amino acid sequence: CASAQDRSSYEQYF.

This chain joins TRBV15 and TRBJ2-7, with D perhaps TRBD2 (5 bases). V lost 4 bases and J lost 0, with 13 bases in between. CDR3 length equals 15 residues. CDR1 and CDR2 (germline): LNHNV, YYDKDF (reference sequence). The chain's CDR3 is CATSIARGSSYEQYF. CDR3 DNA sequence: TGTGCCACCAGCATAGCCCGGGGTAGCTCCTACGAGCAGTACTTC. The full variable domain, completed using reference TRBV15 and TRBJ2-7, is DAMVIQNPRYQVTQFGKPVTLSCSQTLNHNVMYWYQQKSSQAPKLLFHYYDKDFNNEADTPDNFQSRRPNTSFCFLDIRSPGLGDTAMYLCATSIARGSSYEQYFGPGTRLTVT.

Only a few counts were recorded for this clone. Germline and junction disagree at one end, which may indicate a read error. The chain links TRBV7-9 to TRBJ2-7, with 8 bases aligning to TRBD1. In germline, CDR1 is SEHNR, CDR2 FQNEAQ (reference sequence). The CDR3 loop spans 14 amino acids. CDR3 region: CASSVAGQGYEQYF. The CDR3 DNA reads as TGTGCCAGCAGCGTAGCAGGACAGGGCTACGAGCAGTACTTC. The full variable domain, with the rest looked up from reference TRBV7-9 and TRBJ2-7, is DTGVSQNPRHKITKRGQNVTFRCDPISEHNRLYWYRQTLGQGPEFLTYFQNEAQLEKSRLLSDRFSAERPKGSFSTLEIQRTEQGDSAMYLCASSVAGQGYEQYFGPGTRLTVT.

The chain couples TRBV5-5 to TRBJ2-5; 7 positions match TRBD1. The V gene end was trimmed by 4 bases and the J gene end by 2 bases; junction bases not matched to a gene: 8. The CDR3 contains 15 residues. The V gene's germline CDR1 is SGHKS and CDR2 YYEKEE (reference sequence). DNA for the CDR3: TGTGCCAGCAGCAACCTCCAGGGGGTTCAAGAGACCCAGTACTTC. It yields the protein CASSNLQGVQETQYF. Drawing the rest from reference TRBV5-5 and TRBJ2-5, the complete variable domain is DAGVTQSPTHLIKTRGQQVTLRCSPISGHKSVSWYQQVLGQGPQFIFQYYEKEERGRGNFPDRFSARQFPNYSSELNVNALLLGDSALYLCASSNLQGVQETQYFGPGTRLLVL.

The chain carries TRBV27 and TRBJ2-1, with D perhaps TRBD1 (6 bases). This CDR3 comprises 15 residues. The germline V and J ends were trimmed by 2 bases and 5 bases, with 13 bases remaining between them. Germline lookup yields CDR1 MNHEY and CDR2 SMNVEV (reference sequence). CDR3 DNA sequence: TGTGCCAGCAGTTTACCCAGGGGTATTGACAATGAGCAGTTCTTC. This encodes CASSLPRGIDNEQFF.

As concerns this clone: Germline is not matched at one junction end, which may reflect a read error. V gene TRBV7-3 combines with J gene TRBJ2-2; 10 bases agree with TRBD2. CDR1 and CDR2 (germline): SGHTA, FQGTGA. The CDR3 sequence is 15 residues long. CDR3 nucleotide sequence: TGTGCCGGCAGCTCGTCTAGCGGGGGCACCGGGGAGCTGTTTTTT. Its protein is CAGSSSSGGTGELFF.

The V gene is TRBV5-5, the J gene TRBJ2-7; 7 nucleotides match TRBD1. The V and J ends lost 4 bases and 0 bases, in that order; junction bases with no gene match: 7. The length of the CDR3 is 15 residues. Germline CDR1 reads SGHKS; CDR2 reads YYEKEE (reference sequence). The DNA for the CDR3 is TGTGCCAGCAGCGCGAGGTCAGGGGGCTCCTACGAGCAGTACTTC. The encoded protein is CASSARSGGSYEQYF.

The V and J genes are TRBV19 and TRBJ2-5, with TRBD1 matching over 9 bases. The CDR3 has 15 amino acids. V was clipped by 6 bases and J by 5 bases; unmatched bases: 10. Germline values: CDR1 LNHDA, CDR2 SQIVND (reference sequence). This chain's CDR3 is CASRRGQGRGETQYF. The CDR3 DNA is TGTGCCAGTAGGCGTGGACAGGGGCGAGGGGAGACCCAGTACTTC.

This rearrangement joins TRBV6-4 to TRBJ2-5; weak D call: TRBD1 (6 bases). The CDR3 loop spans 13 amino acids. V lost 0 bases and J 5 bases, leaving 7 bases between the germline ends. In germline, CDR1 is MRHNA, CDR2 SNTAGT. The DNA for the CDR3 is TGTGCCAGCAGTGACTCGAGGGGGGAGACCCAGTACTTC. This encodes CASSDSRGETQYF.